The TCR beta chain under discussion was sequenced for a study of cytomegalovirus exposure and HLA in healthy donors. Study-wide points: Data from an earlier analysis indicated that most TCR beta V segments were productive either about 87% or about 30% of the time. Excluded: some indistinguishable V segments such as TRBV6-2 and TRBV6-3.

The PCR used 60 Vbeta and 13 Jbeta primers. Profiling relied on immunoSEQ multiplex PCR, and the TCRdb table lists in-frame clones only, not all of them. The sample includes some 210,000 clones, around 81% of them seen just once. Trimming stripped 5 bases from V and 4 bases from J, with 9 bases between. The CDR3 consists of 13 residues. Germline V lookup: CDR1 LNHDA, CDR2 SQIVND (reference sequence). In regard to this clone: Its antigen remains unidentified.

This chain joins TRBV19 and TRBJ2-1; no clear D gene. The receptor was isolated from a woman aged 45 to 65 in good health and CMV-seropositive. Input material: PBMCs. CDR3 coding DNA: TGTGCCAGTAGTCAATCTAGATACAATGAGCAGTTCTTC. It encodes CASSQSRYNEQFF. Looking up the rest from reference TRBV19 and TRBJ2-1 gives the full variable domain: DGGITQSPKYLFRKEGQNVTLSCEQNLNHDAMYWYRQDPGQGLRLIYYSQIVNDFQKGDIAEGYSVSREKKESFPLTVTSAQKNPTAFYLCASSQSRYNEQFFGPGTRLTVL.